This T cell receptor beta chain was sequenced in a study of CD8+ T cells in alopecia areata. Study outcomes and limitations: Clonality exceeded that of normal scalp in lesional scalp, most notably in alopecia totalis/universalis. Normal skin's resident alphabeta T cells are sequenced alongside lesional scalp T cells. Possibly as an HLA-related effect, TCR sharing across patients appeared less clear than in mice.

Worth noting for this clone: The antigen is unknown.

cDNA serving as the sequencing template came from extracted, reverse transcribed RNA. Data came from immunoSEQ multiplex PCR; TCRdb stores just in-frame clones and leaves some out. The table lists 93,000 or so clones, 55% of them singletons, with 8% to 10% in the top ten. Per germline, CDR1 MNHNS and CDR2 SASEGT. V lost 9 bases, J lost 2 bases, and 11 bases lay in between. The CDR3 runs to 13 residues. The sequencing sample was made of CD4+ T cells sorted from blood. The source of this sequence is a human donor in good health. The chain employs TRBV6-1 and TRBJ2-1; no clear D gene. CDR3 protein: CASSSLTYNEQFF. The CDR3 coding sequence is TGTGCCAGTTCGAGCTTGACCTACAATGAGCAGTTCTTC.